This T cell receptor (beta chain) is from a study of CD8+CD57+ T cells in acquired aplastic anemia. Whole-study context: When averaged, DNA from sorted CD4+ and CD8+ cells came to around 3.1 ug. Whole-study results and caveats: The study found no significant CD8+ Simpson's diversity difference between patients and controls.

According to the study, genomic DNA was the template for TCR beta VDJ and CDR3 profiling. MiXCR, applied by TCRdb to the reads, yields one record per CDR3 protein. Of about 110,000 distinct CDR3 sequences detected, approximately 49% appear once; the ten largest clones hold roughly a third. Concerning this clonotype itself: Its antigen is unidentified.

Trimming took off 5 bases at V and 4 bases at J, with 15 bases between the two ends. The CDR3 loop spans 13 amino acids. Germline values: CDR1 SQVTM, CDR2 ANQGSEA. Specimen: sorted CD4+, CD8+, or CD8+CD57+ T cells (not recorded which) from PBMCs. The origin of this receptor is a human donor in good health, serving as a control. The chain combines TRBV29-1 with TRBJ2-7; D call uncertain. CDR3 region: CSVLPGGSYEQYF. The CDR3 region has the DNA TGCAGCGTTCTACCGGGCGGATCATACGAGCAGTACTTC.